The clone carrying this T cell receptor (beta chain) was detected a few times. Its antigen remains unidentified. TCRdb redid the calling of the reads with MiXCR, one entry per CDR3 protein. Seen here are around 430,000 distinct CDR3 sequences, roughly 43% observed once, and the top ten hold around two fifths. V was trimmed by 6 bases and J by 6 bases, leaving 13 bases between them. The length of the CDR3 is 13 residues. The record originates from a study of T cell repertoires in cytomegalovirus infection. Study outcomes and limitations: CMV carriers with the relevant HLA were identified by cumulative public TCR beta family frequency.

The clonotype was recovered from a human donor in good health (CMV status not recorded). Some clones in this sample may be carry-over from other donors' samples. Material: cultured PBMCs, obtained from culture after CMV antigen stimulation. V gene TRBV12-3 or TRBV12-4 combines with J gene TRBJ2-3; no clear D gene. CDR3 sequence (DNA): TGTGCCAGCAGATCTTCGATTGGGGATACGCAGTATTTT. Protein sequence: CASRSSIGDTQYF.